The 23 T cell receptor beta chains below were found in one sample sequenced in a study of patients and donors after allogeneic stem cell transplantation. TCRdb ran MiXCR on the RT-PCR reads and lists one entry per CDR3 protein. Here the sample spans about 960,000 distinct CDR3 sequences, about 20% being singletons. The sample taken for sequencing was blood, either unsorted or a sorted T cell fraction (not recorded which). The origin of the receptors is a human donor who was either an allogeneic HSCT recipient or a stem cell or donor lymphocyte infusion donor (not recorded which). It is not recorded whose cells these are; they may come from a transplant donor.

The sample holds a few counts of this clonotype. The CDR3: CSARVGLAGVDTQYF. The CDR3 DNA reads as TGCAGTGCTAGGGTTGGACTAGCGGGAGTAGATACGCAGTATTTT. The J gene is TRBJ2-3, the V gene TRBV20-1; TRBD2 matches 13 bases. The CDR3 runs to 15 residues. V was pared by 3 bases and J by 5 bases, with 5 bases of the junction left unmatched. CDR1 DFQATT and CDR2 SNEGSKA come from the germline V gene (reference sequence).

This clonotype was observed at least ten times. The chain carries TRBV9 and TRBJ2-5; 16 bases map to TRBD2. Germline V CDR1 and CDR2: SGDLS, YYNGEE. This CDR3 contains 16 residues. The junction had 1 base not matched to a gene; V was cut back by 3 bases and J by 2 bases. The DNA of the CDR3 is TGTGCCAGCAGCGAGGGACTAGCGGGAGGGCAAGAGACCCAGTACTTC. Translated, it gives CASSEGLAGGQETQYF.

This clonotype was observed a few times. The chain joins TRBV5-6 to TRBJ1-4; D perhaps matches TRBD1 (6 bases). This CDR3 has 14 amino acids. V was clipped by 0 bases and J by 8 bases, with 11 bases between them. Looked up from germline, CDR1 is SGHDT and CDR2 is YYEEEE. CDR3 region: CASSLGTGIEKLFF. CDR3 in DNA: TGTGCCAGCAGCTTGGGTACAGGGATCGAAAAACTGTTTTTT.

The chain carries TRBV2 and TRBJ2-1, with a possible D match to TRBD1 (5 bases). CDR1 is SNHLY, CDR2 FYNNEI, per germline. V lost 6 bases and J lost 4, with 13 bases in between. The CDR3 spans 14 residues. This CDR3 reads CASRDRGQYNEQFF. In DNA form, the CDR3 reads TGTGCCAGCAGAGATAGGGGCCAATACAATGAGCAGTTCTTC.

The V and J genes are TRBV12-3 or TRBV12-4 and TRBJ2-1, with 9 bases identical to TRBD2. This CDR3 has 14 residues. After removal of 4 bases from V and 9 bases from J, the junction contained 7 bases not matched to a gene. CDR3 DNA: TGTGCCAGCAGTTGGAGTAGCGGGGGTACTGAGCAGTTCTTC. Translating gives CASSWSSGGTEQFF.

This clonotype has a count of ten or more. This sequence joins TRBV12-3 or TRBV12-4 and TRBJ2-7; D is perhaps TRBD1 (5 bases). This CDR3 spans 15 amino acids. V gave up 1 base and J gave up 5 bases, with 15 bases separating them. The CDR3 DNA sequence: TGTGCCAGCAGTTTAGGGCAGGGTCAAGTCGACGAGCAGTACTTC. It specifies CASSLGQGQVDEQYF.

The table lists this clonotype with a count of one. CDR3 bases: TGCGCCAGCAGCGGCCCAGGGGGAATCTCCTACGAGCAGTACTTC. It specifies CASSGPGGISYEQYF. This chain joins TRBV5-1 and TRBJ2-7, with TRBD1 matching 7 bases. The germline CDR1 and CDR2 sequences are SGHRS and YFSETQ. Germline trimming cut 4 bases from V and 0 bases from J; bases unmatched to any gene: 7. This CDR3 has 15 amino acids.

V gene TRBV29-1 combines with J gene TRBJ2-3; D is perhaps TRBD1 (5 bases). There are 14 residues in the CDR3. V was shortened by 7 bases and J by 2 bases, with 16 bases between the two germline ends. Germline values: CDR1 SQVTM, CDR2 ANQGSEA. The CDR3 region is CSAGRSLNTDTQYF. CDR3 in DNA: TGCAGCGCAGGGCGATCACTAAACACAGATACGCAGTATTTT.

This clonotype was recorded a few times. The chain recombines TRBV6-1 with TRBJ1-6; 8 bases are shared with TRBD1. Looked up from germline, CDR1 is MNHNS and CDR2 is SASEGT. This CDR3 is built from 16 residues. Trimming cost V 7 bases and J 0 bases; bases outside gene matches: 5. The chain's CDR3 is CASTNRGNSYNSPLHF. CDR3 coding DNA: TGTGCCAGCACCAACAGGGGGAACTCCTATAATTCACCCCTCCACTTT.

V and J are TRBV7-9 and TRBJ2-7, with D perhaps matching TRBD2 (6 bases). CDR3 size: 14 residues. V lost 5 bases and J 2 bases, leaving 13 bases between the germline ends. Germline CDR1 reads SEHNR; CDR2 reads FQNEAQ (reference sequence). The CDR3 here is CASSPRGGPYEQYF. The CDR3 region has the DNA TGTGCCAGCAGCCCCCGTGGAGGGCCCTACGAGCAGTACTTC. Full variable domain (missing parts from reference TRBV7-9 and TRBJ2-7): DTGVSQNPRHKITKRGQNVTFRCDPISEHNRLYWYRQTLGQGPEFLTYFQNEAQLEKSRLLSDRFSAERPKGSFSTLEIQRTEQGDSAMYLCASSPRGGPYEQYFGPGTRLTVT.

The CDR3 bases are TGTGCCAGCAGCCGGGGACTAGCGGCACCTACCTACGAGCAGTACTTC. Protein: CASSRGLAAPTYEQYF. The V call is TRBV7-2, the J call TRBJ2-7; TRBD2 agrees at 11 bases. The V and J ends lost 5 bases and 2 bases, in that order; junction bases with no gene match: 8. CDR3 length equals 16 residues. Germline loops: CDR1 SGHTA, CDR2 FQGNSA.

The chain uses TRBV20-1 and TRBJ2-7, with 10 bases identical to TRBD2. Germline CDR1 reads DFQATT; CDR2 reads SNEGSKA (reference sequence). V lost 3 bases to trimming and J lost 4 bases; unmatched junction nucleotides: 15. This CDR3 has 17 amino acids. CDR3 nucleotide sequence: TGCAGTGCTAGCCCCTCTAGCGGGAGTCGCGGTTCGTACGAGCAGTACTTC. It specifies CSASPSSGSRGSYEQYF.

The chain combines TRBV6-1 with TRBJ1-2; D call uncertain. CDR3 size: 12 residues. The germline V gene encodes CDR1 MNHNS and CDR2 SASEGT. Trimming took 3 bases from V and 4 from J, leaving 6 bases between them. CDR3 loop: CASSDEIYGYTF. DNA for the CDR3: TGTGCCAGCAGTGACGAGATCTATGGCTACACCTTC.

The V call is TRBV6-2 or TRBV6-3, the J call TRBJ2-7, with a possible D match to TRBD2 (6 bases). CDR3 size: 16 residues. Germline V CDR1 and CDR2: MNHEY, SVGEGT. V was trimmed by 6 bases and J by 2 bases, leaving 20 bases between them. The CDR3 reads CASRLVAVRGTYEQYF. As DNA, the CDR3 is TGTGCCAGCAGGCTTGTAGCGGTGAGGGGCACCTACGAGCAGTACTTC.

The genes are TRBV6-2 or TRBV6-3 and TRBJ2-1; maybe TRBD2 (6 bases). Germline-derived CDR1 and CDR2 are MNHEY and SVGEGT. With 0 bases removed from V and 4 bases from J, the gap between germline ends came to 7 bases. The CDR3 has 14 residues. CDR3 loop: CASSYSSGYNEQFF. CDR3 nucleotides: TGTGCCAGCAGTTACTCCAGCGGGTACAATGAGCAGTTCTTC.

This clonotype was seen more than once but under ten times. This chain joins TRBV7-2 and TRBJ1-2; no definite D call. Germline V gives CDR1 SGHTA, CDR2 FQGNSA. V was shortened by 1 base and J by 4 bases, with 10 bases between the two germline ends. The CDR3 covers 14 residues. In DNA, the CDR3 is TGTGCCAGCAGCTTAGATTTGGGATCCTATGGCTACACCTTC. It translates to CASSLDLGSYGYTF.

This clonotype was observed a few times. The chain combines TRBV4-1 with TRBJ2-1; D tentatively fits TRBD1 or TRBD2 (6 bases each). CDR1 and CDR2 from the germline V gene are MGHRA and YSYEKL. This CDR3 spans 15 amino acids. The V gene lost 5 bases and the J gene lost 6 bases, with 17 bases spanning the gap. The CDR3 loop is CASSSDEGGVNEQFF. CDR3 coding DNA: TGCGCCAGCAGCTCTGACGAGGGGGGTGTCAATGAGCAGTTCTTC.

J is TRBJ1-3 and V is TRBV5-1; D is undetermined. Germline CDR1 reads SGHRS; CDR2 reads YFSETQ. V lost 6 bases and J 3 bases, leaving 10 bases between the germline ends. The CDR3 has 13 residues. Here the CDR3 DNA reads TGCGCCAGCAAAGAGGAAAATGGAAACACCATATATTTT. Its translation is CASKEENGNTIYF.

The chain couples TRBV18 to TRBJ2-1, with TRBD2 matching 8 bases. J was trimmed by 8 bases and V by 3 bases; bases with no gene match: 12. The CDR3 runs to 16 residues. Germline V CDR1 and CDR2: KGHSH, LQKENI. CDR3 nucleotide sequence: TGTGCCAGCTCACCGAAAAGCGGGGGAGCGTTCCATGAGCAGTTCTTC. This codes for CASSPKSGGAFHEQFF.

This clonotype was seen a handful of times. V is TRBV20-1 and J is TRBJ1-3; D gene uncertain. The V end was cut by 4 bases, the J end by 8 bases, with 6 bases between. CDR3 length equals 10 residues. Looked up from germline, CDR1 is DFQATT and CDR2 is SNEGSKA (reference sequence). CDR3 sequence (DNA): TGCAGTGCTATGGGAGACACCATATATTTT. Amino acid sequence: CSAMGDTIYF.

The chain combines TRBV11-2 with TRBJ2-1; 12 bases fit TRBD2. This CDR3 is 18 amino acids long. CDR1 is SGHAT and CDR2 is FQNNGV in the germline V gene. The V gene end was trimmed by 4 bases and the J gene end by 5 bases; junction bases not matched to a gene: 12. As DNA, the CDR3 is TGTGCCAGCAGCTCCCCCTGGAGACTAGCGGGGGCCAACAATGAGCAGTTCTTC. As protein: CASSSPWRLAGANNEQFF.

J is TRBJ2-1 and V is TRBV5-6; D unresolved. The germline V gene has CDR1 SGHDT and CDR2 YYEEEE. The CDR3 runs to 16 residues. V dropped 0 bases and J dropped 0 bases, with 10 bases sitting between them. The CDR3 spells CASSLAGLGSYNEQFF. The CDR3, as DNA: TGTGCCAGCAGCTTGGCCGGGCTGGGCTCCTACAATGAGCAGTTCTTC.

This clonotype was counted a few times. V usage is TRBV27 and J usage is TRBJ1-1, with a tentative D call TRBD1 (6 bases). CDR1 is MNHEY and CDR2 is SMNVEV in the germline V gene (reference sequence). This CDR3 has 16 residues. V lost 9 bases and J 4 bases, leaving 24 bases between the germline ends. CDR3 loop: CASSLSQGPPFTEAFF. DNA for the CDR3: TGTGCCAGTTCCCTTTCGCAGGGGCCACCATTCACTGAAGCTTTCTTT.